A selection of T cell receptor beta chains follows, all from one sample in a study of vaccination effects on CD4 cells after COVID-19. These receptors have no identified antigens. Clones were read by immunoSEQ multiplex PCR, and TCRdb kept only the in-frame ones, dropping some. The repertoire holds tens of thousands of clones, with roughly 80% as singletons. The sample was CD4+ T cells from PBMCs cultured with HCoV-229E spike peptides, taken after COVID-19 vaccination. These receptors were collected from a human donor who received a COVID-19 vaccine. CDR3s include the opening cysteine and the closing phenylalanine or tryptophan. The order of the fields is D gene, J gene, clone size, V gene, CDR3 DNA, CDR3 protein. A D gene is named only where the DNA matches it firmly. Part of the rows lack a size; the others show once, few, many or a class for expanded clones.

d_gene: NA; j_gene: TRBJ2-1; abundance: NA; v_gene: TRBV7-9; CDR3nt: TGTGCCAGCAGCCCCCCGACAGGCTACAATGAGCAGTTCTTC; CDR3aa: CASSPPTGYNEQFF
d_gene: NA; j_gene: TRBJ1-6; abundance: NA; v_gene: TRBV5-1; CDR3nt: TGCGCCAGCAGCCGGATTTTGGGGGATTCACCCCTCCACTTT; CDR3aa: CASSRILGDSPLHF
d_gene: NA; j_gene: TRBJ2-7; abundance: NA; v_gene: TRBV18; CDR3nt: TGTGCCAGCTCACCACCGGAAATAGTGCCCATCTCCTACGAGCAGTACTTC; CDR3aa: CASSPPEIVPISYEQYF
d_gene: TRBD2; j_gene: TRBJ2-2; abundance: few; v_gene: TRBV5-1; CDR3nt: TGCGCCAGCAGCTTTTTAGCGGGAGATAACACCGGGGAGCTGTTTTTT; CDR3aa: CASSFLAGDNTGELFF
d_gene: NA; j_gene: TRBJ2-7; abundance: once; v_gene: TRBV11-2; CDR3nt: TGTGCCAGCAGCTTTCCACAGCTCTCCTACGAGCAGTACTTC; CDR3aa: CASSFPQLSYEQYF
d_gene: NA; j_gene: TRBJ1-1; abundance: NA; v_gene: TRBV7-9; CDR3nt: TGTGCCAGCAGCTTGGCGGGGGGTTCTGAAGCTTTCTTT; CDR3aa: CASSLAGGSEAFF
d_gene: TRBD1; j_gene: TRBJ2-5; abundance: NA; v_gene: TRBV5-1; CDR3nt: TGCGCCAGCAGCCGGACAGGGGAGGAGACCCAGTACTTC; CDR3aa: CASSRTGEETQYF
d_gene: TRBD1; j_gene: TRBJ1-2; abundance: NA; v_gene: TRBV30; CDR3nt: TGTGCCTGGAACAGGGGGCTGGGTTACTATGGCTACACCTTC; CDR3aa: CAWNRGLGYYGYTF
d_gene: TRBD1; j_gene: TRBJ2-2; abundance: once; v_gene: TRBV5-1; CDR3nt: TGCGCCAGCACCTTACAGGGGGAAGGCACCGGGGAGCTGTTTTTT; CDR3aa: CASTLQGEGTGELFF
d_gene: NA; j_gene: TRBJ1-2; abundance: NA; v_gene: TRBV3-1/TRBV3-2; CDR3nt: TGTGCCAGCAGCCCTTGGGAACAGCCGAGCTATGGCTACACCTTC; CDR3aa: CASSPWEQPSYGYTF
d_gene: NA; j_gene: TRBJ2-5; abundance: NA; v_gene: TRBV14; CDR3nt: TGTGCCAGCAGCCCTCGGACTACCCAAGAGACCCAGTACTTC; CDR3aa: CASSPRTTQETQYF
d_gene: TRBD1; j_gene: TRBJ1-1; abundance: NA; v_gene: TRBV10-1; CDR3nt: TGCGCCAGCAGTGAGACACCGGGACAGACGAACACTGAAGCTTTCTTT; CDR3aa: CASSETPGQTNTEAFF
d_gene: NA; j_gene: TRBJ2-5; abundance: NA; v_gene: TRBV21-1; CDR3nt: TGTGCCAGCGGGGGAAAAGAGACCCAGTACTTC; CDR3aa: CASGGKETQYF
d_gene: TRBD1; j_gene: TRBJ1-4; abundance: NA; v_gene: TRBV5-1; CDR3nt: TGCGCCAGCAGCTCGGGACAGCCTGCAACTAATGAAAAACTGTTTTTT; CDR3aa: CASSSGQPATNEKLFF
d_gene: NA; j_gene: TRBJ2-2; abundance: NA; v_gene: TRBV7-6; CDR3nt: TGTGCCAGCAGCCAAAGGTACAGGAGGAACACCGGGGAGCTGTTTTTT; CDR3aa: CASSQRYRRNTGELFF
d_gene: NA; j_gene: TRBJ1-6; abundance: few; v_gene: TRBV6-2/TRBV6-3; CDR3nt: TGTGCCAGCAGTTTTGATCGGGGGTTACACCTTGGTGGTTCACCCCTCCACTTT; CDR3aa: CASSFDRGLHLGGSPLHF
d_gene: NA; j_gene: TRBJ2-1; abundance: once; v_gene: TRBV11-2; CDR3nt: TGTGCCAGCAGCCCCTCGACCGGGGTGCAGTTCTTC; CDR3aa: CASSPSTGVQFF
d_gene: NA; j_gene: TRBJ2-7; abundance: NA; v_gene: TRBV11-2; CDR3nt: TGTGCCAGCAGAATCACGTGGGGTAACTACGAGCAGTACTTC; CDR3aa: CASRITWGNYEQYF
d_gene: TRBD1; j_gene: TRBJ1-5; abundance: NA; v_gene: TRBV4-1; CDR3nt: TGCGCCAGCAGCCAAGTTTGGACAGGGAGCAATCAGCCCCAGCATTTT; CDR3aa: CASSQVWTGSNQPQHF
d_gene: NA; j_gene: TRBJ2-1; abundance: NA; v_gene: TRBV11-2; CDR3nt: TGTGCCAGCAGCTCCCCGGGGGCCTACAATGAGCAGTTCTTC; CDR3aa: CASSSPGAYNEQFF
d_gene: NA; j_gene: TRBJ1-3; abundance: few; v_gene: TRBV28; CDR3nt: TGTGCCAGCAGTGCAGGGGTTACTGGAAACACCATATATTTT; CDR3aa: CASSAGVTGNTIYF
d_gene: NA; j_gene: TRBJ2-3; abundance: NA; v_gene: TRBV24-1; CDR3nt: TGTGCCACCAGTGATGCCGGGGAGACGTATACGCAGTATTTT; CDR3aa: CATSDAGETYTQYF
d_gene: NA; j_gene: TRBJ1-1; abundance: once; v_gene: TRBV27; CDR3nt: TGTGCCAGCAGTCCCTATGGCGGCACTGAAGCTTTCTTT; CDR3aa: CASSPYGGTEAFF
d_gene: NA; j_gene: TRBJ1-1; abundance: NA; v_gene: TRBV6-5; CDR3nt: TGTGCCAGCAGTTACATGCAGGTCCTGAACACTGAAGCTTTCTTT; CDR3aa: CASSYMQVLNTEAFF
d_gene: TRBD1; j_gene: TRBJ1-5; abundance: NA; v_gene: TRBV6-5; CDR3nt: TGTGCCAGCGAGGGGGCAGGGGGCTTCAATCAGCCCCAGCATTTT; CDR3aa: CASEGAGGFNQPQHF
d_gene: TRBD2; j_gene: TRBJ2-2; abundance: NA; v_gene: TRBV5-1; CDR3nt: TGCGCCAGCAGTGGGACTAGCGGGGGGGCAAGCACCGGGGAGCTGTTTTTT; CDR3aa: CASSGTSGGASTGELFF
d_gene: NA; j_gene: TRBJ1-3; abundance: NA; v_gene: TRBV6-1; CDR3nt: TGTGCCAGCAGTGAAGACAGATACTCTGGAAACACCATATATTTT; CDR3aa: CASSEDRYSGNTIYF
d_gene: NA; j_gene: TRBJ1-1; abundance: NA; v_gene: TRBV6-5; CDR3nt: TGTGCCAGCAGTTACTCGGGGGGAGCGGCTGAAGCTTTCTTT; CDR3aa: CASSYSGGAAEAFF
d_gene: NA; j_gene: TRBJ1-1; abundance: NA; v_gene: TRBV5-1; CDR3nt: TGCGCCAGCAGCATACTGAGCCCGAACACTGAAGCTTTCTTT; CDR3aa: CASSILSPNTEAFF
d_gene: TRBD1; j_gene: TRBJ2-3; abundance: NA; v_gene: TRBV5-1; CDR3nt: TGCGCCAGCAGCTCGGGATGGGACAGGGCCACAGATACGCAGTATTTT; CDR3aa: CASSSGWDRATDTQYF
d_gene: TRBD1; j_gene: TRBJ2-6; abundance: NA; v_gene: TRBV5-1; CDR3nt: TGCGCCAGCAGCCAACGACAGGGAGCCTCTGGGGCCAACGTCCTGACTTTC; CDR3aa: CASSQRQGASGANVLTF
d_gene: NA; j_gene: TRBJ1-1; abundance: NA; v_gene: TRBV6-2/TRBV6-3; CDR3nt: TGTGCCAGCAGTTACCGGGACAACACTGAAGCTTTCTTT; CDR3aa: CASSYRDNTEAFF
d_gene: NA; j_gene: TRBJ1-2; abundance: few; v_gene: TRBV7-8; CDR3nt: TGTGCCAGCAGCCCACATAGGAGGGGGTTATCCAAACACTATGGCTACACCTTC; CDR3aa: CASSPHRRGLSKHYGYTF
d_gene: TRBD1; j_gene: TRBJ2-3; abundance: NA; v_gene: TRBV24-1; CDR3nt: TGTGCCACCAGTTTAGGAGGACAGGGTCCAGATACGCAGTATTTT; CDR3aa: CATSLGGQGPDTQYF
d_gene: TRBD1; j_gene: TRBJ1-2; abundance: NA; v_gene: TRBV5-1; CDR3nt: TGCGCCAGCAGCCTGGACAGGGAGGGCGTTGGCTACACCTTC; CDR3aa: CASSLDREGVGYTF
d_gene: TRBD1; j_gene: TRBJ2-3; abundance: NA; v_gene: TRBV6-2/TRBV6-3; CDR3nt: TGTGCCAGCAGTCTCCCGGGACAGGGAGCAGATACGCAGTATTTT; CDR3aa: CASSLPGQGADTQYF
d_gene: TRBD1; j_gene: TRBJ1-1; abundance: once; v_gene: TRBV5-1; CDR3nt: TGCGCCAGCAGCGCTGGACAGGGCGGTGGCACTGAAGCTTTCTTT; CDR3aa: CASSAGQGGGTEAFF
d_gene: TRBD2; j_gene: TRBJ2-1; abundance: NA; v_gene: TRBV5-1; CDR3nt: TGCGCCAGCGAACCCAGCGGGGTGAGCAATGAGCAGTTCTTC; CDR3aa: CASEPSGVSNEQFF
d_gene: NA; j_gene: TRBJ2-4; abundance: NA; v_gene: TRBV7-2; CDR3nt: TGTGCCAGCAGCGACTGGGACGTGTTGAAAAACATTCAGTACTTC; CDR3aa: CASSDWDVLKNIQYF
d_gene: TRBD1; j_gene: TRBJ1-1; abundance: NA; v_gene: TRBV2; CDR3nt: TGTGCCAGCAGTAACAGGGGTGGGGACACTGAAGCTTTCTTT; CDR3aa: CASSNRGGDTEAFF
d_gene: NA; j_gene: TRBJ1-1; abundance: NA; v_gene: TRBV19; CDR3nt: TGTGCCAGTAGTAGAGAGCGTAGGGGAGCTTTCTTT; CDR3aa: CASSRERRGAFF
d_gene: NA; j_gene: TRBJ1-5; abundance: few; v_gene: TRBV18; CDR3nt: TGTGCCAGCTCATCACAGGGCGTCAATCAGCCCCAGCATTTT; CDR3aa: CASSSQGVNQPQHF
d_gene: NA; j_gene: TRBJ2-3; abundance: NA; v_gene: TRBV6-5; CDR3nt: TGTGCCAGCAGTTACGGGTCTGGCACAGATACGCAGTATTTT; CDR3aa: CASSYGSGTDTQYF
d_gene: NA; j_gene: TRBJ2-5; abundance: NA; v_gene: TRBV18; CDR3nt: TGTGCCAGCTCAACGATGACAAGGGGGCAAGAGACCCAGTACTTC; CDR3aa: CASSTMTRGQETQYF
d_gene: NA; j_gene: TRBJ2-7; abundance: few; v_gene: TRBV7-2; CDR3nt: TGTGCCAGCAGCTTAATCCATGGGCGGTACGAGCAGTACTTC; CDR3aa: CASSLIHGRYEQYF
d_gene: TRBD2; j_gene: TRBJ2-1; abundance: NA; v_gene: TRBV6-2/TRBV6-3; CDR3nt: TGTGCCAGCAGTTACGAACTAGCGGGAGGGGGTGGTGAGCAGTTCTTC; CDR3aa: CASSYELAGGGGEQFF
d_gene: NA; j_gene: TRBJ1-2; abundance: few; v_gene: TRBV12-3/TRBV12-4; CDR3nt: TGTGCCAGCAGTTTAGCGGGGCCATATGGCTACACCTTC; CDR3aa: CASSLAGPYGYTF
d_gene: TRBD1; j_gene: TRBJ1-2; abundance: once; v_gene: TRBV2; CDR3nt: TGTGCCAGCAGTGAGGGAGGGACAGGGAACTATGGCTACACCTTC; CDR3aa: CASSEGGTGNYGYTF
d_gene: TRBD2; j_gene: TRBJ2-2; abundance: once; v_gene: TRBV3-1/TRBV3-2; CDR3nt: TGTGCCAGCAGGCAAGCGGGACTGAACACCGGGGAGCTGTTTTTT; CDR3aa: CASRQAGLNTGELFF
d_gene: TRBD1; j_gene: TRBJ1-1; abundance: NA; v_gene: TRBV30; CDR3nt: TGTGCCTGGAGACTGCCCAGGGGGAAAGCTTTCTTT; CDR3aa: CAWRLPRGKAFF
d_gene: TRBD1; j_gene: TRBJ2-5; abundance: once; v_gene: TRBV29-1; CDR3nt: TGCAGCGTGGGTACAGGGGGTTATTACCAAGAGACCCAGTACTTC; CDR3aa: CSVGTGGYYQETQYF
d_gene: NA; j_gene: TRBJ1-1; abundance: NA; v_gene: TRBV25-1; CDR3nt: TGTGCCAGCAGTAATGGAGGGGGGAACACTGAAGCTTTCTTT; CDR3aa: CASSNGGGNTEAFF